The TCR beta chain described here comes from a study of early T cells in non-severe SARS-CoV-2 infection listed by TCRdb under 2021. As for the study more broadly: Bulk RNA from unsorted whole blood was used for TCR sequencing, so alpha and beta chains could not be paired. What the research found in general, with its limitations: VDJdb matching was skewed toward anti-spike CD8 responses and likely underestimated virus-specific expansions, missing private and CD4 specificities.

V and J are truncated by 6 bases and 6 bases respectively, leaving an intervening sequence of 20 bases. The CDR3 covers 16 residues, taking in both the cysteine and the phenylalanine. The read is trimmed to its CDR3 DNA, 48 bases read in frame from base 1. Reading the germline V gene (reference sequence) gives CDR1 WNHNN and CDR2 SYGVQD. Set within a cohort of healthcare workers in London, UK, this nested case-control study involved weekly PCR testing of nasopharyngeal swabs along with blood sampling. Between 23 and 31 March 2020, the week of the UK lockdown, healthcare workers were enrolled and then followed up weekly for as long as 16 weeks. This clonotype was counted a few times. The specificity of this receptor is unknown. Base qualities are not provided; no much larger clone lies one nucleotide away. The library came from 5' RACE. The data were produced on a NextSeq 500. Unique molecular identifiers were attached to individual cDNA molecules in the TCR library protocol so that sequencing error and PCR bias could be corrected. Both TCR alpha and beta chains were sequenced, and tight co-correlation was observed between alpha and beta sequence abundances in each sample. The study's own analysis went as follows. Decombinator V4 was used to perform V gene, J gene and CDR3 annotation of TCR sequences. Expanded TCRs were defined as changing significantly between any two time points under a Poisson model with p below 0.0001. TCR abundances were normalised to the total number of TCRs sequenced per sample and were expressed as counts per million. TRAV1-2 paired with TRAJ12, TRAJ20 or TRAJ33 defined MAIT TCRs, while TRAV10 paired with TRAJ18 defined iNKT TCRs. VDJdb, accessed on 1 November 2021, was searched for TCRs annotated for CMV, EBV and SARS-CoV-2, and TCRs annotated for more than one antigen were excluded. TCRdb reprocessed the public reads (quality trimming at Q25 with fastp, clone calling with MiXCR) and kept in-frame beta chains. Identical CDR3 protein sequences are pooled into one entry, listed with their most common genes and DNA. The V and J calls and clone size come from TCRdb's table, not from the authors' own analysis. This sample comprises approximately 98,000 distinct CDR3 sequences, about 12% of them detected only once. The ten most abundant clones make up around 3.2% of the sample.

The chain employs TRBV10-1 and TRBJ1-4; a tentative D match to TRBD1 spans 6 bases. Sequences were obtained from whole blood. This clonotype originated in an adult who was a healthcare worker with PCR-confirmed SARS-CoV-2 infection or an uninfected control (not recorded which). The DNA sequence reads TGCGCCAGCAGCCTTGGACAGTTAAGACTCCATGAAAAACTGTTTTTT. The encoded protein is CASSLGQLRLHEKLFF.